These T cell receptor beta chains were read from a single sample in a study of blood T cell repertoires in COVID-19. Sequencing used immunoSEQ multiplex PCR; TCRdb keeps in-frame clones, though not all of them. The table shows about 200,000 clones, with roughly nine tenths occurring only once. The sample comprised peripheral blood. Source of these receptors: a woman in her fifties or sixties with acute or convalescent COVID-19. Both conserved end residues are part of each CDR3. Each record gives: clone size, D gene, V gene, J gene, CDR3 DNA, CDR3 protein. The D gene is left open where the match is weak. Where a row states a size, it is once, few, many or the class of an expanded clone; other rows omit it.

size: NA; D: NA; V: TRBV1; J: TRBJ1-2; DNA: TGCACCAGCAGCCTACCGGGAGCTTCTAACTATGGCTACACCTTC; CDR3: CTSSLPGASNYGYTF
size: NA; D: NA; V: TRBV24-1; J: TRBJ2-5; DNA: TGTGCCACCAGTGATTTGACGGGACAGTACTTC; CDR3: CATSDLTGQYF
size: NA; D: NA; V: TRBV7-2; J: TRBJ1-2; DNA: TGTGCCAGCAGCTTAGAAGGGGGCTATGGCTACACCTTC; CDR3: CASSLEGGYGYTF
size: NA; D: NA; V: TRBV6-5; J: TRBJ2-3; DNA: TGTGCCAGCAGCCCGCAGGCAGATACGCAGTATTTT; CDR3: CASSPQADTQYF
size: NA; D: NA; V: TRBV9; J: TRBJ2-5; DNA: TGTGCCAGCAGCGTCACAGGGAAAGAGACCCAGTACTTC; CDR3: CASSVTGKETQYF
size: NA; D: NA; V: TRBV4-2; J: TRBJ2-3; DNA: TGTGCCAGCAGCCAAGTTGTCGGCACAGATACGCAGTATTTT; CDR3: CASSQVVGTDTQYF
size: few; D: NA; V: TRBV11-2; J: TRBJ1-1; DNA: TGTGCCAGCAGCTTTGGGCACACTGAAGCTTTCTTT; CDR3: CASSFGHTEAFF
size: NA; D: NA; V: TRBV21-1; J: TRBJ2-5; DNA: TGTGCCAGCAGCGTACTAGCGGAGGAGCAAGAGACCCAGTACTTC; CDR3: CASSVLAEEQETQYF
size: NA; D: NA; V: TRBV4-1; J: TRBJ1-3; DNA: TGCGCCAGCAGCCAAGGTCAGGGGCCCTCTGGAAACACCATATATTTT; CDR3: CASSQGQGPSGNTIYF
size: NA; D: TRBD2; V: TRBV14; J: TRBJ2-5; DNA: TGTGCCAGCAGCCAAGATCGATGGGGAGGGGAGACCCAGTACTTC; CDR3: CASSQDRWGGETQYF
size: few; D: TRBD1; V: TRBV5-6; J: TRBJ2-7; DNA: TGTGCCAGCAGGAGACAGGGCACCGAGCAGTACTTC; CDR3: CASRRQGTEQYF
size: NA; D: NA; V: TRBV19; J: TRBJ2-1; DNA: TGTGCCAGTAGTAAGTGGCACAATGAGCAGTTCTTC; CDR3: CASSKWHNEQFF
size: few; D: NA; V: TRBV2; J: TRBJ2-7; DNA: TGTGCCGCCATGCGTAGCCTTTCCTACGAGCAGTACTTC; CDR3: CAAMRSLSYEQYF
size: few; D: NA; V: TRBV21-1; J: TRBJ1-6; DNA: TGTGCCAGCAGCAAAGGCCATTACAGGGCTTCAGGGGCACCCCTCCACTTT; CDR3: CASSKGHYRASGAPLHF
size: NA; D: TRBD2; V: TRBV4-2; J: TRBJ2-1; DNA: TGTGCCAGCAGCCAACCTGGACTAGCGAAACTTAATGAGCAGTTCTTC; CDR3: CASSQPGLAKLNEQFF
size: NA; D: NA; V: TRBV29-1; J: TRBJ2-1; DNA: TGCAGCGTCGCTAAAGATAATGAGCAGTTCTTC; CDR3: CSVAKDNEQFF
size: NA; D: NA; V: TRBV6-5; J: TRBJ1-5; DNA: TGTGCCAGCAGTTACTCGGGGCAGGGAGGAGGTCAGCCCCAGCATTTT; CDR3: CASSYSGQGGGQPQHF
size: NA; D: NA; V: TRBV7-2; J: TRBJ1-5; DNA: TGTGCCAGCAGCTTTCCGCCGGGGGGGGCGTCACAGCCCCAGCATTTT; CDR3: CASSFPPGGASQPQHF
size: NA; D: NA; V: TRBV5-8; J: TRBJ1-5; DNA: TGTGCCAGCAGCTTGGAGCGGAATCAGCCCCAGCATTTT; CDR3: CASSLERNQPQHF
size: NA; D: TRBD2; V: TRBV6-2/TRBV6-3; J: TRBJ2-1; DNA: TGTGCCAGCAGTTACCCAAATAGCGGGGGGGCTTCCTCCTACAATGAGCAGTTCTTC; CDR3: CASSYPNSGGASSYNEQFF
size: NA; D: TRBD1; V: TRBV11-3; J: TRBJ1-1; DNA: TGTGCCAGCAGCTCTACAGGGGGCGGCACTGAAGCTTTCTTT; CDR3: CASSSTGGGTEAFF
size: NA; D: NA; V: TRBV12-3/TRBV12-4; J: TRBJ1-1; DNA: TGTGCCAGCAGAACACAGAACACTGAAGCTTTCTTT; CDR3: CASRTQNTEAFF
size: NA; D: TRBD2; V: TRBV4-1; J: TRBJ2-1; DNA: TGCGCCAGCAGCCAAGAAGGACTCGGGACTAGCGGGTACAATGAGCAGTTCTTC; CDR3: CASSQEGLGTSGYNEQFF
size: NA; D: TRBD2; V: TRBV2; J: TRBJ2-1; DNA: TGTGCCAGCAGTTTGGGGGGAGGGGTATACAATGAGCAGTTCTTC; CDR3: CASSLGGGVYNEQFF
size: NA; D: NA; V: TRBV6-5; J: TRBJ2-1; DNA: TGTGCCAGCCGAGATCAAGCTTCCTACAATGAGCAGTTCTTC; CDR3: CASRDQASYNEQFF
size: NA; D: TRBD1; V: TRBV19; J: TRBJ2-7; DNA: TGTGCCAGTAGTCGAGGACAGGGGGCTTCCTACGAGCAGTACTTC; CDR3: CASSRGQGASYEQYF
size: once; D: TRBD2; V: TRBV7-3; J: TRBJ2-1; DNA: TGTGCCAGCAGCTTAACCAGCGGGCTAGCGGGCTACAATGAGCAGTTCTTC; CDR3: CASSLTSGLAGYNEQFF
size: once; D: NA; V: TRBV4-2; J: TRBJ2-1; DNA: TGTGCCAGCAGCCAAGATCTACTTCCCAGGCGCCCCTACAATGAGCAGTTCTTC; CDR3: CASSQDLLPRRPYNEQFF
size: many; D: TRBD1; V: TRBV19; J: TRBJ1-2; DNA: TGTGCCAGTAGTATTGACAGGGGTCGTAGAGGCTACACCTTC; CDR3: CASSIDRGRRGYTF
size: NA; D: TRBD2; V: TRBV5-1; J: TRBJ2-5; DNA: TGCGCCAGCAGCTTGGATCCTCGCGGGAGTGGGGAGACCCAGTACTTC; CDR3: CASSLDPRGSGETQYF
size: NA; D: TRBD2; V: TRBV6-2/TRBV6-3; J: TRBJ2-7; DNA: TGTGCCAGCAGTTACTCGATATTAGCGGGAGACCACGAGCAGTACTTC; CDR3: CASSYSILAGDHEQYF
size: NA; D: TRBD1; V: TRBV5-4; J: TRBJ1-6; DNA: TGTGCCAGCAACCCTGGACAGGATAATTCACCCCTCCACTTT; CDR3: CASNPGQDNSPLHF
size: NA; D: NA; V: TRBV18; J: TRBJ1-5; DNA: TGTGCCAGCTCCCCGGAGGGTGTTAGTCAGCCCCAGCATTTT; CDR3: CASSPEGVSQPQHF
size: few; D: TRBD1; V: TRBV27; J: TRBJ2-7; DNA: TGTGCCAGCAGTTTATCCGGGGCAGGGGGCTACGAGCAGTACTTC; CDR3: CASSLSGAGGYEQYF
size: NA; D: NA; V: TRBV7-2; J: TRBJ2-5; DNA: TGTGCCAGCAGCTTAGGACTAGGGGAGACCCAGTACTTC; CDR3: CASSLGLGETQYF
size: NA; D: NA; V: TRBV7-8; J: TRBJ2-3; DNA: TGTGCCAGCAGCCCCAGCGGACGAGATACGCAGTATTTT; CDR3: CASSPSGRDTQYF
size: NA; D: NA; V: TRBV7-3; J: TRBJ2-1; DNA: TGTGCCAGCAGCCCGGACCCAACTAGAGGTCTGCAGTTCTTC; CDR3: CASSPDPTRGLQFF
size: once; D: NA; V: TRBV27; J: TRBJ1-2; DNA: TGTGCCAGCAGTTTAAGGCGGGACGGCTATGGCTACACCTTC; CDR3: CASSLRRDGYGYTF
size: few; D: NA; V: TRBV7-2; J: TRBJ1-4; DNA: TGTGCCAGCAGCTTAGGAAACAGGGCACCTAATGAAAAACTGTTTTTT; CDR3: CASSLGNRAPNEKLFF
size: NA; D: NA; V: TRBV6-5; J: TRBJ2-1; DNA: TGTGCCAGCAGTCGGAGCCGGGGCTACAATGAGCAGTTCTTC; CDR3: CASSRSRGYNEQFF
size: few; D: TRBD1; V: TRBV19; J: TRBJ1-5; DNA: TGTGCCAGTAGTATTTATCAGGGGACAGGCCATCAGCCCCAGCATTTT; CDR3: CASSIYQGTGHQPQHF
size: NA; D: TRBD1; V: TRBV24-1; J: TRBJ1-2; DNA: TGTGCCACCAGCACAGGGGCCCCTTTCTATGGCTACACCTTC; CDR3: CATSTGAPFYGYTF
size: NA; D: TRBD1; V: TRBV10-2; J: TRBJ1-2; DNA: TGCGCCAGCAGTGAGTCTACAGGGGTATTTGGCTACACCTTC; CDR3: CASSESTGVFGYTF
size: NA; D: NA; V: TRBV3-1/TRBV3-2; J: TRBJ1-5; DNA: TGTGCCAGCAGCCAAGTCCAGGGTTCCGATCAGCCCCAGCATTTT; CDR3: CASSQVQGSDQPQHF
size: NA; D: NA; V: TRBV25-1; J: TRBJ1-5; DNA: TGTGCCAGCAGTGAATCCGGAGGACGAAATCAGCCCCAGCATTTT; CDR3: CASSESGGRNQPQHF
size: NA; D: TRBD2; V: TRBV27; J: TRBJ2-2; DNA: TGTGCCAGCAGTAATCGGGGGGTTGACACCGGGGAGCTGTTTTTT; CDR3: CASSNRGVDTGELFF
size: once; D: TRBD1; V: TRBV10-3; J: TRBJ1-1; DNA: TGTGCCATCAGTAAAGCAGGGGGCCCGAACACTGAAGCTTTCTTT; CDR3: CAISKAGGPNTEAFF
size: NA; D: NA; V: TRBV10-2; J: TRBJ1-2; DNA: TGCGCCAGCAGTGAGTGGCAACATGGCTACACCTTC; CDR3: CASSEWQHGYTF
size: NA; D: TRBD2; V: TRBV27; J: TRBJ2-7; DNA: TGTGCCAGCAGTCTCGGGGGGGGATACGAGCAGTACTTC; CDR3: CASSLGGGYEQYF
size: NA; D: NA; V: TRBV7-9; J: TRBJ1-2; DNA: TGTGCCAGCGACAACGCACAGCTTCTCGCTTATGGCTACACCTTC; CDR3: CASDNAQLLAYGYTF
size: NA; D: NA; V: TRBV24-1; J: TRBJ2-7; DNA: TGTGCCACCAGTTGGGTCGGGACATTGGCGGGCCTAGGCTACGAGCAGTACTTC; CDR3: CATSWVGTLAGLGYEQYF
size: NA; D: NA; V: TRBV5-1; J: TRBJ2-3; DNA: TGCGCCAGCAGCTCCATGAGCACAGATACGCAGTATTTT; CDR3: CASSSMSTDTQYF
size: NA; D: TRBD1; V: TRBV6-7; J: TRBJ2-7; DNA: TGTGCCAGCAGTACCCCGGACAGGGTATCTTCCTACGAGCAGTACTTC; CDR3: CASSTPDRVSSYEQYF
size: few; D: NA; V: TRBV6-6; J: TRBJ1-5; DNA: TGTGCCAGCAGTAGGGACACGGAGCCCCAGCATTTT; CDR3: CASSRDTEPQHF
size: NA; D: TRBD2; V: TRBV9; J: TRBJ2-1; DNA: TGTGCCAGCAGCGCGGGAGGACTAGCGGGAGGGAGTGAGCAGTTCTTC; CDR3: CASSAGGLAGGSEQFF